This TCR beta chain was observed in a study of T cell repertoires in cytomegalovirus infection. Study context: Public TCR beta signatures marked donors with CMV infection and the matching HLA.

In TCRdb, the reads were re-called with MiXCR into one record per CDR3 protein. This sample has tens of thousands of distinct CDR3 sequences; about 18% occur once, and the top ten carry about 25%. Study-level results: Across the ex vivo response, the dominant clonotypes were HLA-C-restricted CMV-specific TCR beta clonotypes.

Comments on this clonotype: Its cognate antigen is unknown.

The TCR was taken from a human donor in good health (CMV status not recorded). Some clones in this sample may be carry-over from other donors' samples. Sequenced here: CD8+ T cells from cultured PBMCs, sampled from culture after CMV antigen stimulation.

This CDR3 reads CASTGRITDTQYF. In DNA, the CDR3 is TGTGCCAGCACAGGAAGAATCACAGATACGCAGTATTTT. The chain recombines TRBV6-2 or TRBV6-3 with TRBJ2-3; D remains unclear. The CDR3 totals 13 residues. CDR1 MNHEY and CDR2 SVGEGT come from the germline V gene. Deletions cut 7 bases from V and 2 bases from J, with 10 bases between.